This paragraph reports one T cell receptor beta chain. These data originate in a study of blood T cell repertoires in COVID-19. Study in general: Spain, Italy and the United States supplied samples that represented acute and convalescent COVID-19. PBMCs, B-cell-depleted T cells, or T cells were the source of the cDNA or gDNA that made up the material.

V dropped 0 bases and J dropped 3 bases, with 15 bases sitting between them. CDR1 is SGHRS and CDR2 is YFSETQ in the germline V gene. This CDR3 has 17 amino acids. During active infection, Seattle patients enrolled and were then monitored through disease. In the authors' methods: Reference gene primer amplification yielded estimated nucleated cell counts. Libraries were prepared by immunoSEQ multiplex PCR; TCRdb keeps only in-frame clonotypes and omits some of them. V and J calls and clone size are copied from that table; D and trimming were computed from the DNA. The top ten hold about 4.8% of the sample, which has 150,000 to 200,000 clones, 80% to 95% seen once.

This receptor was identified in a young man with COVID-19, enrolled during active disease. The V and J genes are TRBV5-1 and TRBJ2-2; D uncertain. The sequenced material came from peripheral blood. The CDR3 is CASSLAETLAYTGELFF. CDR3 nucleotides: TGCGCCAGCAGCTTGGCGGAGACGTTAGCCTACACCGGGGAGCTGTTTTTT.